These 28 T cell receptor delta chains were all obtained from the same sample, sequenced in a study of gamma-delta T cells after stem cell transplantation. TCRdb re-analyzed the RT-PCR reads via CATT. The sample shows more than 1,100 delta-chain clones, about 7.9% of them seen only once. Sequencing was done on a sample of gamma-delta T cells. The receptors were sampled from a human donor. It is not recorded whose cells these are; they may come from a transplant donor.

This clone was picked up a small number of times. It may be a read error: a sequence one base away is much more abundant. V usage is TRDV2 and J usage is TRDJ1; 9 bases align to TRDD3. CDR1 is GEAIGNYY and CDR2 is EKD in the germline V gene. This CDR3 comprises 14 residues. The V and J ends lost 5 bases and 4 bases, in that order; junction bases with no gene match: 7. The CDR3 nucleotides are TGTGCCTGTGGCGCCGTACTGGGGGACGATAAACTCATCTTT. Translated, it gives CACGAVLGDDKLIF.

As to this clone: One base away lies a much larger clone, so this may be a sequencing read error. The CDR3 coding sequence is TGTGCCTGTGACACTACTGGGGGATCCTGGGACACCCGACAGGTGTTTTTC. Protein product: CACDTTGGSWDTRQVFF. This chain joins TRDV2 and TRDJ3; 10 bases align to TRDD3. Germline V gene sequence: CDR1 GEAIGNYY, CDR2 EKD. This CDR3 is built from 17 residues.

The chain uses TRDV3 and TRDJ1; 7 positions agree with TRDD2. CDR3 length equals 17 residues. V was clipped by 1 base and J by 8 bases; unmatched bases: 22. Germline values: CDR1 TVYSNPD, CDR2 GDNSRS (reference sequence). The chain's CDR3 is CAFKSAFLQYLLPKLIF. The CDR3 DNA sequence: TGTGCCTTTAAATCGGCTTTCCTACAATACCTCCTTCCCAAACTCATCTTT.

The genes are TRDV2 and TRDJ1; 13 bases match TRDD3. CDR1 GEAIGNYY and CDR2 EKD come from the germline V gene. CDR3 length equals 20 residues. Trimming cost V 0 bases and J 2 bases; bases outside gene matches: 14. The CDR3 protein is CACDTLPTPLLGDTTDKLIF. CDR3 DNA: TGTGCCTGTGACACCCTTCCTACCCCCTTACTGGGGGATACGACCGATAAACTCATCTTT.

Comment on this clone: TCRdb's protein, taken from a much larger clone, differs from this DNA's translation at residue 13, likely owing to a read error; the protein displayed comes from the DNA. This chain uses TRDV2 with TRDJ3, with 8 bases that match TRDD3. The V gene's germline CDR1 is GEAIGNYY and CDR2 EKD. This CDR3 has 19 residues. The CDR3 DNA sequence: TGTGCCTGTGACGGGGCTGGGGGACCTAGCTCCTGGAACACCCGACAGATGTTTTTC. This codes for CACDGAGGPSSWNTRQMFF.

By share, this clone ranks as medium-sized. As DNA, the CDR3 is TGTGCCTGTGACCCCTTAACTGGGGGATCGGCGTACACCGATAAACTCATCTTT. Its translation: CACDPLTGGSAYTDKLIF. The chain has TRDV2 and TRDJ1; the match to TRDD3 covers 10 bases. V gave up 3 bases and J gave up 0 bases; unmatched junction bases: 12. The CDR3 length is 18 residues. Germline V gives CDR1 GEAIGNYY, CDR2 EKD.

This clone has only a few counts. The amino acid sequence in TCRdb belongs to a much larger clone and departs from this DNA's translation at residue 12, likely a sequencing read error; the sequence shown is translated from the DNA. The CDR3 region has the DNA TGTGCCTGTGACACAGTTGCCATGGGGGATACGCTGTACACCGATAAACTCATCTTT. Translated, it gives CACDTVAMGDTLYTDKLIF. The rearrangement links TRDV2 to TRDJ1, with 11 bases fitting TRDD3. V lost 1 base and J lost 0; bases outside the gene matches: 12. Germline CDR1 and CDR2: GEAIGNYY and EKD. CDR3 length equals 19 residues.

This clone is medium-sized within its sample. The chain links TRDV2 to TRDJ3; 13 bases agree with TRDD3. Trimming cost V 2 bases and J 3 bases; bases outside gene matches: 6. The CDR3 runs 19 residues. Germline lookup yields CDR1 GEAIGNYY and CDR2 EKD. The CDR3 coding sequence is TGTGCCTGTGACAGCGTACTGGGGGATACGCGCTGGGACACCCGACAGATGTTTTTC. This gives the protein CACDSVLGDTRWDTRQMFF.

The V gene is TRDV2, the J gene TRDJ1, with 10 bases aligning to TRDD3. Unmatched junction bases numbered 22, after V lost 3 bases and J lost 1 base. Germline lookup yields CDR1 GEAIGNYY and CDR2 EKD. CDR3 size: 21 residues. The chain's CDR3 is CACDSLPFVLGDPRSTDKLIF. The CDR3 region has the DNA TGTGCCTGTGACTCCCTACCCTTCGTACTGGGGGATCCCAGGTCCACCGATAAACTCATCTTT.

The rearrangement joins TRDV2 to TRDJ1; TRDD3 agrees at 9 bases. This CDR3 contains 25 residues. Germline loops: CDR1 GEAIGNYY, CDR2 EKD. V trimming: 2 bases; J trimming: 0 bases; junction bases outside the gene matches: 33. CDR3 in amino acids: CACDMSYWGLGDNAAGGTYTDKLIF. The CDR3 DNA sequence: TGTGCCTGTGACATGTCCTACTGGGGTTTGGGGGATAACGCGGCTGGTGGTACCTACACCGATAAACTCATCTTT.

Of note for this clone: A much more abundant neighbour one base away suggests this may be a read error. In the same sample, other DNA sequences code for this CDR3. The chain carries TRDV2 and TRDJ1; TRDD3 matches at 9 bases. From germline, CDR1 is GEAIGNYY and CDR2 EKD. This CDR3 has 18 residues. The CDR3 loop is CACDTVSGGSAYTDKLIF. CDR3 DNA: TGTGCCTGCGACACCGTCTCTGGGGGATCCGCGTACACCGATAAACTCATCTTT.

As regards this clone: With only one base between it and a far larger clone, this is likely a read error. V usage is TRDV2 and J usage is TRDJ1; the D gene is possibly TRDD3 (5 bases). Per germline, CDR1 GEAIGNYY and CDR2 EKD. V gave up 0 bases and J gave up 0 bases, with 28 bases separating them. The CDR3 has 21 amino acids. The CDR3 bases are TGTGCCTGTGACACCGTGTCTGGCGCGGGGGGCGCCCCCCCGTACACCGATAAACTCATCTTT. Residues: CACDTVSGAGGAPPYTDKLIF.

As to this clone: Other DNA variants within this sample encode the same CDR3. The gene calls are TRDV2 and TRDJ3; 7 bases match TRDD3. The junction had 4 bases not matched to a gene; V was cut back by 0 bases and J by 0 bases. This CDR3 comprises 18 residues. The germline CDR1 and CDR2 sequences are GEAIGNYY and EKD. The CDR3 loop is CACDTLGDHSWDTRQMFF. Here the CDR3 DNA reads TGTGCCTGTGACACCTTGGGGGACCACTCCTGGGACACCCGACAGATGTTTTTC.

In its sample, this clone is large (0.1 to 1%). The sample contains more than one DNA sequence encoding this CDR3. This chain connects TRDV2 to TRDJ1, with 7 bases that match TRDD3. This CDR3 contains 17 residues. V trimming: 1 base; J trimming: 0 bases; junction bases outside the gene matches: 10. Germline CDR1 is GEAIGNYY and CDR2 is EKD. CDR3 protein: CACDTLGGVIHTDKLIF. The CDR3 DNA sequence: TGTGCCTGTGACACGCTGGGGGGAGTTATCCACACCGATAAACTCATCTTT.

V usage is TRDV2 and J usage is TRDJ3; 10 bases line up with TRDD3. Germline V CDR1 and CDR2: GEAIGNYY, EKD. Trimming at V came to 0 bases and at J to 0 bases, leaving 7 bases not matched to a gene. The CDR3 consists of 20 residues. CDR3: CACDTDLGDRSSWDTRQMFF. The CDR3, as DNA: TGTGCCTGTGACACCGATCTGGGGGATAGGAGCTCCTGGGACACCCGACAGATGTTTTTC.

On this clone: TCRdb assigns this DNA the protein of a much larger clone, which departs from its translation at residue 3; this likely reflects a read error, and the protein shown comes from translating the DNA. The V call is TRDV2, the J call TRDJ3; D unclear. CDR3 size: 21 residues. Germline CDR1 reads GEAIGNYY; CDR2 reads EKD. CDR3: CARDTSGLSRTSSWDTRQMFF. CDR3 DNA: TGTGCCCGTGACACGTCGGGACTCTCCCGAACTAGCTCCTGGGACACCCGACAGATGTTTTTC.

Remarks on this clone: A read error likely explains this, since a far larger clone differs by one base. This chain connects TRDV2 to TRDJ1; 11 bases align to TRDD3. V shed 3 bases, J shed 1 base, and the junction held 27 bases outside the gene matches. Germline CDR1 and CDR2: GEAIGNYY and EKD. The CDR3 extends over 23 amino acids. The CDR3 sequence is CACDPLSHRVGDTSSYGTDKLIF. CDR3 bases: TGTGCCTGTGACCCGCTCTCCCACCGGGTGGGGGATACGAGTTCTTATGGCACCGATAAACTCATCTTT.

There are a few counts of this clone. A much larger clonotype is one base distant, so this may be a read error. V is TRDV2 and J is TRDJ1; TRDD3 is a possible D gene (7 bases). The CDR3 sequence is 20 residues long. Germline values: CDR1 GEAIGNYY, CDR2 EKD. V was pared by 3 bases and J by 0 bases, with 28 bases between. The CDR3 sequence is CACDSVLRNGGRTYTDKLIF. CDR3 bases: TGTGCCTGTGACTCGGTCCTACGTAATGGGGGACGGACGTACACCGATAAACTCATCTTT.

In regard to this clone: TCRdb shows a much larger clone's protein in place of this DNA's translation, and the two differ at residue 7, likely through a read error; the protein shown is translated from the DNA. The chain combines TRDV2 with TRDJ1; D is perhaps TRDD3 (5 bases). Between the trimmed V and J ends, which lost 0 bases and 7 bases, there was a span of 20 bases. The CDR3 runs 16 residues. CDR1 and CDR2 from the germline V gene are GEAIGNYY and EKD. The CDR3 reads CACDTVEGTPVTKLIF. CDR3 coding DNA: TGTGCCTGTGACACCGTCGAGGGGACGCCCGTAACTAAACTCATCTTT.

This clone was seen a handful of times. The gene calls are TRDV2 and TRDJ3, with TRDD3 matching 8 bases. The CDR3 has 17 amino acids. CDR1 GEAIGNYY and CDR2 EKD come from the germline V gene. Unmatched junction bases numbered 3, after V lost 3 bases and J lost 0 bases. In DNA, the CDR3 is TGTGCCTGTGACCTAACTGGGGGCTCCTGGGACACCCGACAGATGTTTTTC. Translating gives CACDLTGGSWDTRQMFF.

About this clone itself: Given a far larger clone just one base away, this is likely a sequencing read error. The V gene is TRDV2, the J gene TRDJ1; TRDD3 might be the D (6 bases). CDR1 GEAIGNYY and CDR2 EKD come from the germline V gene. The CDR3 is 20 residues long. The V and J ends lost 5 bases and 4 bases respectively, with 34 bases between them. The CDR3 here is CACATVGPKQARGGDDKLIF. The CDR3 DNA is TGTGCCTGTGCCACAGTCGGCCCAAAGCAAGCTCGTGGGGGCGACGATAAACTCATCTTT.

This clone is medium-sized within its sample. Given a far larger clone just one base away, this is likely a sequencing read error. Different DNA sequences within this sample yield the same CDR3. The rearrangement uses TRDV2 and TRDJ1; TRDD3 aligns across 12 bases. This CDR3 is built from 17 residues. The V gene's germline CDR1 is GEAIGNYY and CDR2 EKD. V lost 1 base to trimming and J lost 4 bases; unmatched junction nucleotides: 9. The CDR3, as DNA: TGTGCCTGTGACACACTTACTGGGGGATACCGAGACGATAAACTCATCTTT. Amino acids: CACDTLTGGYRDDKLIF.

This clone is labeled medium-sized. Other DNA sequences in this specimen translate into the identical CDR3. The V call is TRDV2, the J call TRDJ1, with D tentatively TRDD3 (6 bases). The ends were cut back, 2 bases at V and 0 bases at J, with 39 bases in the middle. Germline V lookup: CDR1 GEAIGNYY, CDR2 EKD. CDR3 size: 24 residues. As DNA, the CDR3 is TGTGCCTGTGACATCGTCCCCACTACTGGGACCGGGGGGCGCGCTCTGAGAAACACCGATAAACTCATCTTT. It yields the protein CACDIVPTTGTGGRALRNTDKLIF.

This clone was counted between two and nine times. It is likely a read error: a sequence one base away is far more abundant. The J gene is TRDJ1, the V gene TRDV2; D call uncertain. The germline V gene encodes CDR1 GEAIGNYY and CDR2 EKD. The CDR3 has 18 residues. The CDR3 bases are TGTGCCCGTGACACATGGACCCTTACAAGGGTAGAAGGCGATAAACTCATCTTT. Translating it yields CARDTWTLTRVEGDKLIF.

This clone was seen only a few times. This DNA's translation differs at residue 15 from TCRdb's protein, which comes from a much larger clone; a read error is likely, and the protein shown is translated from the DNA. The V gene is TRDV2, the J gene TRDJ2, with D perhaps TRDD2 (5 bases). Germline CDR1 GEAIGNYY, CDR2 EKD. The CDR3 contains 18 residues. The CDR3 loop reads CACDTLPSISGLTARLFF. The CDR3 DNA reads as TGTGCCTGTGACACCCTTCCATCCATCTCGGGTCTGACAGCACGACTCTTCTTT.

In its sample, this clone was seen a few times. A far more abundant clone sits one base away, making this likely a read error. J is TRDJ1 and V is TRDV2; D remains unclear. In germline, CDR1 is GEAIGNYY, CDR2 EKD. V was shortened by 8 bases and J by 0 bases, with 12 bases between the two germline ends. CDR3 size: 13 residues. The CDR3 DNA reads TGTGCCTATGAAGCACTATACACCGATAAACTCATCTTT. As protein: CAYEALYTDKLIF.

This clone has just a few counts. TCRdb's protein for this DNA is that of a much larger clone and differs from the translation at residue 8, likely a read error; the protein shown is the DNA translation. The genes are TRDV2 and TRDJ1; D is uncertain. The germline V gene has CDR1 GEAIGNYY and CDR2 EKD. V was shortened by 5 bases and J by 0 bases, with 21 bases between the two germline ends. The CDR3 runs 17 residues. The CDR3 loop reads CACVPVGRSEYTDKLIF. CDR3 nucleotide sequence: TGTGCCTGTGTGCCTGTCGGGAGATCCGAGTACACCGATAAACTCATCTTT.

Judged by abundance, this clone is medium-sized. The J gene is TRDJ1, the V gene TRDV2, with 8 bases fitting TRDD3. V was clipped by 2 bases and J by 0 bases; unmatched bases: 13. There are 18 residues in the CDR3. CDR1 and CDR2 (germline): GEAIGNYY, EKD. The CDR3 loop reads CACDNVLGAQRDTDKLIF. The CDR3 DNA reads as TGTGCCTGTGACAACGTACTGGGGGCTCAACGAGACACCGATAAACTCATCTTT.